The present TCR beta chain was sequenced within a study of technical replicates of blood from a few donors. Trimming left V 4 bases short and J 3 bases short, with 10 bases between. The CDR3 is 13 residues long. Per the germline V gene, CDR1 is LGHNA and CDR2 is YSLEER. The repertoire was sequenced with immunoSEQ multiplex PCR; TCRdb's copy has only in-frame clones and lacks some. The sample has roughly 60,000 clones; 89% are singletons. Sequenced: PBMCs. The genes are TRBV4-3 and TRBJ2-7, with D possibly being TRBD1 (6 bases). This receptor was identified in a human donor in good health. Some clones in this sample may be carry-over from other donors' samples. CDR3 residues: CASSPGQHYEQYF. CDR3 in DNA: TGCGCCAGCAGCCCCGGACAGCACTACGAGCAGTACTTC.